This is a list of T cell receptor beta chains from one sample in a study of blood T cell repertoires in COVID-19. This table comes from immunoSEQ multiplex PCR, and its TCRdb copy is limited to in-frame clones, with some not included. This sample carries about 300,000 clones, roughly 91% of them seen once, and the ten largest clones take roughly 2.9%. Input material: PBMCs or T cells enriched from blood (not recorded which). The receptor set was obtained from a woman aged 45-60 years who had been exposed to COVID-19. Each CDR3 is given with its conserved first and last residue. Each record gives: clone size, D gene, J gene, V gene, CDR3 protein, CDR3 DNA. D genes are given only for firm matches. Clone size is given for some rows only: seen once, a few or many times, or a class if the clone is expanded.

- TRBD2 TRBJ2-1 TRBV9 CASSASTSGGDEQFF TGTGCCAGCAGCGCCTCTACTAGCGGGGGAGATGAGCAGTTCTTC
- TRBD2 TRBJ2-2 TRBV6-5 CASSTGGSGELFF TGTGCCAGCAGCACCGGGGGGTCCGGGGAGCTGTTTTTT
- - TRBJ1-2 TRBV7-9 CASSLSYVDSATQGGYTF TGTGCCAGCAGCTTATCCTACGTTGACAGCGCAACCCAGGGGGGCTACACCTTC
- TRBD1 TRBJ1-5 TRBV19 CASTGTGGVNQPQHF TGTGCCAGTACAGGGACAGGTGGGGTCAATCAGCCCCAGCATTTT
- TRBD1 TRBJ1-1 TRBV28 CASSKTGQGAMRAFF TGTGCCAGCAGCAAAACCGGACAGGGGGCGATGCGGGCTTTCTTT
- - TRBJ1-1 TRBV15 CATSRDWSYTEAFF TGTGCCACCAGCAGGGACTGGTCATACACTGAAGCTTTCTTT
- TRBD1 TRBJ1-2 TRBV7-8 CASSGRGPSYGYTF TGTGCCAGCAGCGGCAGGGGGCCTTCCTATGGCTACACCTTC
- TRBD1 TRBJ2-2 TRBV29-1 CSGRTGGWTGELFF TGCAGCGGCCGGACAGGGGGTTGGACCGGGGAGCTGTTTTTT
- - TRBJ2-7 TRBV5-1 CASSPSARQDTYEQYF TGCGCCAGCAGCCCGAGCGCCCGACAGGACACCTACGAGCAGTACTTC
- - TRBJ1-4 TRBV5-8 CASNFLADEKLFF TGTGCCAGCAACTTTCTGGCGGATGAAAAACTGTTTTTT
- - TRBJ1-5 TRBV27 CASTKRMDRGLDQPQHF TGTGCCAGCACTAAACGCATGGACAGAGGGCTGGATCAGCCCCAGCATTTT
- - TRBJ2-1 TRBV10-3 CAMADSGLPNEQFF TGTGCCATGGCGGACAGTGGCCTTCCCAATGAGCAGTTCTTC
- - TRBJ2-7 TRBV4-1 CASSQDGRGGEQYF TGCGCCAGCAGCCAAGACGGTAGGGGTGGGGAGCAGTACTTC
once TRBD1 TRBJ1-2 TRBV2 CASIKDRGDGYTF TGTGCCAGCATTAAGGACAGGGGTGATGGCTACACCTTC
once TRBD1 TRBJ1-2 TRBV6-5 CASSRQGVYGYTF TGTGCCAGCAGCCGACAGGGAGTCTATGGCTACACCTTC
- TRBD1 TRBJ1-1 TRBV18 CASSEQGAGTEAFF TGTGCCAGCTCAGAACAGGGGGCGGGCACTGAAGCTTTCTTT
- - TRBJ2-6 TRBV4-2 CASSQERAGSGANVLTF TGTGCCAGCAGCCAAGAAAGAGCCGGGTCAGGGGCCAACGTCCTGACTTTC